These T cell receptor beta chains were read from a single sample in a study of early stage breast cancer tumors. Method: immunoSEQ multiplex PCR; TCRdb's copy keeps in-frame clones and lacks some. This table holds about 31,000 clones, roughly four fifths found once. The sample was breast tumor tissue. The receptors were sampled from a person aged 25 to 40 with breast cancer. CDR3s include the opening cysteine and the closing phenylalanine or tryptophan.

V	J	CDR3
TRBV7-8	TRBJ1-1	CASSPLIEAFF
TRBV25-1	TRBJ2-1	CASSETSGYGNEQFF
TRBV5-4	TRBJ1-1	CASRRQALSALNTEAFF
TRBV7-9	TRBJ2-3	CASSRGLAGYTDTQYF
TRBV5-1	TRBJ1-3	CASSSGPGNTIYF
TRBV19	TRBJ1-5	CASSVTGGNQPQHF
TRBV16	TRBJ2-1	CASSQSGEGVEQFF
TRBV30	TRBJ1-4	CAGRAEKLFF
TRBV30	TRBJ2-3	CAYTGQGLRDTQYF
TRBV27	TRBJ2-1	CAIRASGINEQFF
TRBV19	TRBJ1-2	CASSTPQSLYGYTF
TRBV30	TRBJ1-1	CAWSVFPGTEAFF
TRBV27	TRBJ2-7	CASSWGLAGEQYF
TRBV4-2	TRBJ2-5	CASSQDPGSGQETQYF
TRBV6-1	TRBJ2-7	CASSEAITGGWSYEQYF
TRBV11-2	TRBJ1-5	CASSLGGGEQPQHF
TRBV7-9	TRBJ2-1	CASFRSGGTYNEQFF
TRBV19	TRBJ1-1	CASRTAGRQGGMNTEAFF
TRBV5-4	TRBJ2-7	CASRGTSQYEQYF
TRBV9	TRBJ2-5	CASSVGEETQYF
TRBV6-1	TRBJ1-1	CASSPGHTEAFF
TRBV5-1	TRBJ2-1	CASSLGLAGGVEQFF
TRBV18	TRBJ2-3	CASSPRGQSSTDTQYF